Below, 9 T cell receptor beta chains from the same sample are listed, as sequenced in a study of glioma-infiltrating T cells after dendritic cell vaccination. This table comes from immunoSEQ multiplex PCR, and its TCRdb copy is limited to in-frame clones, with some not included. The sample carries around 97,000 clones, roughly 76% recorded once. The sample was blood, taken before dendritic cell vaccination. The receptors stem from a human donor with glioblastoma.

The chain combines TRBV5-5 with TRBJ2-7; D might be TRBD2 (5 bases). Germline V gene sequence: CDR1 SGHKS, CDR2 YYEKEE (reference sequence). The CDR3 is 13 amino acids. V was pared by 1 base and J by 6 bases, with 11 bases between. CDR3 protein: CASSLYEGSEQYF. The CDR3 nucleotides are TGTGCCAGCAGCTTGTATGAGGGCTCCGAGCAGTACTTC. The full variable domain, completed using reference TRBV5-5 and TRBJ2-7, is DAGVTQSPTHLIKTRGQQVTLRCSPISGHKSVSWYQQVLGQGPQFIFQYYEKEERGRGNFPDRFSARQFPNYSSELNVNALLLGDSALYLCASSLYEGSEQYFGPGTRLTVT.

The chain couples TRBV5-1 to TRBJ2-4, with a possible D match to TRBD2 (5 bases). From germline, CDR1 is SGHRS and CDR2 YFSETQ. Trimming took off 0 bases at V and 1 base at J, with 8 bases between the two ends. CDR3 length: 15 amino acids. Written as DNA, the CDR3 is TGCGCCAGCAGCTTGGCGCCGGGGGCCAAAAACATTCAGTACTTC. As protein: CASSLAPGAKNIQYF.

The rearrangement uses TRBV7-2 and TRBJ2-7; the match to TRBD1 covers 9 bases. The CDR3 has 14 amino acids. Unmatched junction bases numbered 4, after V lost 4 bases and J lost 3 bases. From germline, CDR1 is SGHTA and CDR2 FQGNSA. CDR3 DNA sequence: TGTGCCAGCAGCTCGCCGGACAGGGGCTACGAGCAGTACTTC. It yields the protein CASSSPDRGYEQYF.

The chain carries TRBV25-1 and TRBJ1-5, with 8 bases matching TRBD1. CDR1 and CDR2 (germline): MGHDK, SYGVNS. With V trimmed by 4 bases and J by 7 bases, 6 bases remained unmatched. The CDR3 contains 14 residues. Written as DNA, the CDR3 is TGTGCCAGCAGTGGAGTGACAGGGGCCCAGCCCCAGCATTTT. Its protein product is CASSGVTGAQPQHF.

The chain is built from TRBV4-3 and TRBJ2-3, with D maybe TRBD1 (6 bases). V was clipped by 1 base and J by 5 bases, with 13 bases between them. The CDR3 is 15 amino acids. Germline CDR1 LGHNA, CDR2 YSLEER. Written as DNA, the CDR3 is TGCGCCAGCAGCCAAGGTGTCAGGGGTGAAGATACGCAGTATTTT. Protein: CASSQGVRGEDTQYF.

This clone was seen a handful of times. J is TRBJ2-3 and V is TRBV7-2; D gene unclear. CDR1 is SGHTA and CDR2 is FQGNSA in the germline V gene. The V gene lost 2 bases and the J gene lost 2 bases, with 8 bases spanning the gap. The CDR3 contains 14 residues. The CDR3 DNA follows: TGTGCCAGCAGCTTACAAGCCGTCACAGATACGCAGTATTTT. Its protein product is CASSLQAVTDTQYF.

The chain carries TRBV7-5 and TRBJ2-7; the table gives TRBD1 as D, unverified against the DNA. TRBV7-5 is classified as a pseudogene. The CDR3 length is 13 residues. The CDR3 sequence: CVRSFRQGNEQYF. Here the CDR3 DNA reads TGTGTCAGAAGCTTCCGACAGGGAAACGAGCAGTACTTC.

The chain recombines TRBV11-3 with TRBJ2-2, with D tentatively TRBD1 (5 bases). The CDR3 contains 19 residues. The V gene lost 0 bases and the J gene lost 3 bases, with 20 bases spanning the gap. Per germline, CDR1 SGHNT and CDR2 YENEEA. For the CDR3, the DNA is TGTGCCAGCAGCTTAGATGGGAAGTGGGGCCAATCGGACACCGGGGAGCTGTTTTTT. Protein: CASSLDGKWGQSDTGELFF.

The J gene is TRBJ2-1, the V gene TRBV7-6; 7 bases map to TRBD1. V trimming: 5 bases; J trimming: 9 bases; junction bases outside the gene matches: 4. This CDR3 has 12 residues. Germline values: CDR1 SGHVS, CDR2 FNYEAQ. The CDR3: CASSTRQGEQFF. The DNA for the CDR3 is TGTGCCAGCAGCACTCGACAGGGTGAGCAGTTCTTC.